This T cell receptor beta chain is from a study of cytomegalovirus exposure and HLA in healthy donors. As for the study in general: An early release of data contained about 85 million unique TCRs, which came from HLA-typed donors.

As regards this clone: Its antigen is not identified.

Findings of the study overall: Donor immune exposure was known only as CMV serostatus.

The junction had 7 bases not matched to a gene; V was cut back by 5 bases and J by 3 bases. The CDR3 loop spans 16 amino acids. CDR1 SGHTA and CDR2 FQGTGA come from the germline V gene. 60 Vbeta and 13 Jbeta primers were used in PCR. Data came from immunoSEQ multiplex PCR; TCRdb stores just in-frame clones and leaves some out. The sample holds around 200,000 clones, about 80% seen once. The clonotype was recovered from a woman aged 35 to 49 in good health and CMV-seronegative. This sequence joins TRBV7-3 and TRBJ2-7; the match to TRBD2 covers 13 bases. The sample was PBMCs. The CDR3 here is CASSPSGLAGDYEQYF. CDR3 DNA sequence: TGTGCCAGCAGCCCTTCAGGACTAGCGGGGGACTACGAGCAGTACTTC.